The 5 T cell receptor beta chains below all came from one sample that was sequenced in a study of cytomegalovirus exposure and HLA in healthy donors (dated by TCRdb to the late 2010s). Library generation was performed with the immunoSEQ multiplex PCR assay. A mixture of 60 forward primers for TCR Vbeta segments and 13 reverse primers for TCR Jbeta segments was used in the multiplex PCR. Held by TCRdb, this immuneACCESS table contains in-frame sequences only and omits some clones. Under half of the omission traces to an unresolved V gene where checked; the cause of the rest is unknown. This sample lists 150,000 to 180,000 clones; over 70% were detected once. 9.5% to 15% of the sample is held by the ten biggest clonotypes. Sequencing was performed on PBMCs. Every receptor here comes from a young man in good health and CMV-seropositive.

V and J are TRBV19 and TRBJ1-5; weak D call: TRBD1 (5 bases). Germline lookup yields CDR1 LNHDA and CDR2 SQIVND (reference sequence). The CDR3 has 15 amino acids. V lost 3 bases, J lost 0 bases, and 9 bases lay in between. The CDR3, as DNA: TGTGCCAGTAGTATCGGACACCTTAGCAATCAGCCCCAGCATTTT. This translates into CASSIGHLSNQPQHF.

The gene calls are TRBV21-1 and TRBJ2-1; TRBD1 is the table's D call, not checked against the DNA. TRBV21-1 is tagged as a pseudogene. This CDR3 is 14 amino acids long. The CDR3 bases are TGTGCCAGCAGCTCCCGGGACAGGGTGAATGAGCAGTTCTTC. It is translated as CASSSRDRVNEQFF.

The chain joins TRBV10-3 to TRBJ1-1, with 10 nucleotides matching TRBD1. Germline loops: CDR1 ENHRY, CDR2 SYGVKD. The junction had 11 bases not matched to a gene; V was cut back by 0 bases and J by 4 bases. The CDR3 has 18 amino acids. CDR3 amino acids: CAISESMDTGTGATEAFF. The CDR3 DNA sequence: TGTGCCATCAGTGAGTCGATGGATACCGGGACAGGGGCCACTGAAGCTTTCTTT.

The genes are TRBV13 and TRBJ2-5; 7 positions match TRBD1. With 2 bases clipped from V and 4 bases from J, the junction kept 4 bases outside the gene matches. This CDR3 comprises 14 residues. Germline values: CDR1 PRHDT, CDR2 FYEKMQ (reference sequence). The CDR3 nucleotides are TGTGCCAGCAGCTTAAAACCAGGGGGAGAGACCCAGTACTTC. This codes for CASSLKPGGETQYF.

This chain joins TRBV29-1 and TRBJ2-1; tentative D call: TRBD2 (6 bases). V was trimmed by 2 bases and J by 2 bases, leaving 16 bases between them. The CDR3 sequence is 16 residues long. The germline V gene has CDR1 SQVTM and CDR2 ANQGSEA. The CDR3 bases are TGCAGCGTTGAAATCCTTGGGACTCCTCCCTACAATGAGCAGTTCTTC. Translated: CSVEILGTPPYNEQFF.